At least ten counts were recorded for the clone carrying this T cell receptor (beta chain). Its antigen is currently unknown. V dropped 6 bases and J dropped 4; count of bases not matched to a gene: 1. The CDR3 runs to 14 residues. The germline V gene encodes CDR1 MNHNS and CDR2 SASEGT. Tregs were sorted as CD4+CD25+CD127-/low cells. Study-level results: Tumor memory CD4+ T cell TCR gene usage was found to cluster with blood and lymph node memory CD4+ cells and with lymph node naive CD4+ cells. Tumor Tregs overlapped most with tumor, then blood, naive CD4+ cells. Larger-cohort validation covered only one TCR beta V-J rearrangement.

Full-length variable regions came from constant-region reverse primers plus semi-nested Nested Universal Primer A PCR. TCRdb processed the 5' RACE reads anew with MiXCR; each CDR3 protein has one entry. The table shows approximately 50,000 distinct CDR3 sequences, with 26% occurring only once. The sample consisted of tumor-infiltrating Tregs sorted from the breast tumor. The gene calls are TRBV6-1 and TRBJ2-2; 11 bases match TRBD1. This receptor was taken from a female donor with breast cancer. CDR3 in DNA: TGTGCCAGCAGGGGACAGGGGGGCACCGGGGAGCTGTTTTTT. It translates to CASRGQGGTGELFF.